The 15 T cell receptor beta chains below come from one sample, sequenced in a study of blood T cell repertoires in COVID-19 (dated by TCRdb to about 2020). The method was the immunoSEQ multiplex PCR assay. In its TCRdb copy, this immuneACCESS table keeps in-frame sequences only and misses some clones. Where compared with another copy, unresolved V genes explain less than half of these, and the others have no known cause. For this sample there are some 290,000 clones; roughly 91% appear just once. The leading ten clones occupy around 10% of the sample. The source material was peripheral blood. These TCRs come from a woman in her thirties with COVID-19, enrolled during active disease.

This chain links TRBV29-1 with TRBJ1-1; 9 bases are shared with TRBD1. The CDR3 extends over 12 amino acids. With V trimmed by 7 bases and J by 6 bases, 6 bases remained unmatched. CDR1 is SQVTM and CDR2 is ANQGSEA in the germline V gene. In DNA form, the CDR3 reads TGCAGCGCCCGGACAGGGGTCCCTGAAGCTTTCTTT. Protein product: CSARTGVPEAFF. The full variable domain, its missing parts supplied by reference TRBV29-1 and TRBJ1-1, is SAVISQKPSRDICQRGTSLTIQCQVDSQVTMMFWYRQQPGQSLTLIATANQGSEATYESGFVIDKFPISRPNLTFSTLTVSNMSPEDSSIYLCSARTGVPEAFFGQGTRLTVV.

V gene TRBV5-1 combines with J gene TRBJ2-7; 12 bases line up with TRBD2. The J segment lost 3 bases and the V segment lost 3 bases, leaving 4 bases of the junction unmatched. From germline, CDR1 is SGHRS and CDR2 YFSETQ. The CDR3 is 15 amino acids. The CDR3 protein is CASSSLAGGIYEQYF. The CDR3 DNA follows: TGCGCCAGCAGCTCGCTAGCGGGGGGGATCTACGAGCAGTACTTC. The full variable domain, rest sourced from reference TRBV5-1 and TRBJ2-7, is KAGVTQTPRYLIKTRGQQVTLSCSPISGHRSVSWYQQTPGQGLQFLFEYFSETQRNKGNFPGRFSGRQFSNSRSEMNVSTLELGDSALYLCASSSLAGGIYEQYFGPGTRLTVT.

This clone was recorded once. The J gene is TRBJ1-5, the V gene TRBV11-3; 7 bases match TRBD1. Germline lookup yields CDR1 SGHNT and CDR2 YENEEA. The CDR3 has 15 residues. V lost 1 base to trimming and J lost 5 bases; unmatched junction nucleotides: 5. DNA of the CDR3: TGTGCCAGCAGCTTAGGGTACAGGGGCGATCAGCCCCAGCATTTT. Translation gives CASSLGYRGDQPQHF.

This chain uses TRBV28 with TRBJ2-3; D uncertain. Trimming cost V 3 bases and J 0 bases, with 13 bases left between them. This CDR3 spans 16 amino acids. Germline V gene sequence: CDR1 MDHEN, CDR2 SYDVKM. The CDR3 region is CASSFFVFSSTDTQYF. The CDR3, as DNA: TGTGCCAGCAGTTTTTTTGTTTTTTCGAGCACAGATACGCAGTATTTT.

The V and J genes are TRBV7-8 and TRBJ2-3, with 7 bases identical to TRBD1. CDR3 length: 15 amino acids. V was clipped by 4 bases and J by 7 bases; unmatched bases: 11. Germline lookup yields CDR1 SGHVS and CDR2 FQNEAQ. The CDR3 loop is CASSSPGTALYTQYF. The CDR3 bases are TGTGCCAGCAGCTCTCCCGGGACAGCCCTATATACGCAGTATTTT.

The gene calls are TRBV6-5 and TRBJ1-1; 7 bases line up with TRBD1. The V segment lost 6 bases and the J segment 3 bases; nucleotides outside the gene matches: 7. The CDR3 loop spans 14 amino acids. From germline, CDR1 is MNHEY and CDR2 SVGAGI. CDR3 amino acids: CASRYRGGDTEAFF. As DNA, the CDR3 is TGTGCCAGCAGATACAGGGGAGGCGACACTGAAGCTTTCTTT.

This chain joins TRBV18 and TRBJ1-5, with 7 nucleotides matching TRBD1. The CDR3 covers 16 residues. V dropped 2 bases and J dropped 0; count of bases not matched to a gene: 4. CDR1 KGHSH and CDR2 LQKENI come from the germline V gene. This CDR3 is CASSPGRGDSNQPQHF. The CDR3 nucleotides read TGTGCCAGCTCACCAGGCAGGGGGGATAGCAATCAGCCCCAGCATTTT.

The rearrangement links TRBV27 to TRBJ1-5, with 7 bases lining up with TRBD1. Germline CDR1 is MNHEY and CDR2 is SMNVEV (reference sequence). The CDR3 sequence is 15 residues long. J gave up 2 bases and V 9 bases, and 10 bases lay outside the gene matches. The CDR3 nucleotides read TGTGCCAGGGGGAATGGGACAGAGGGCAATCAGCCCCAGCATTTT. It codes for CARGNGTEGNQPQHF.

This rearrangement joins TRBV5-4 to TRBJ2-2; 11 bases agree with TRBD2. The germline V gene has CDR1 SGHNT and CDR2 YYREEE (reference sequence). The CDR3 is 16 amino acids. V gave up 3 bases and J gave up 6 bases; unmatched junction bases: 7. The CDR3 coding sequence is TGTGCCAGCAGCTATACTAGCGGGGGCCTGGCCGGGGAGCTGTTTTTT. Its translation is CASSYTSGGLAGELFF.

This clone was picked up one time. This chain uses TRBV10-3 with TRBJ1-5; no clear D. The CDR3 covers 13 residues. V was cut by 2 bases and J by 4 bases, with 6 bases left in between. Per germline, CDR1 ENHRY and CDR2 SYGVKD. CDR3 coding DNA: TGTGCCATCAGTGAGAATCCTAATCAGCCCCAGCATTTT. Translation gives CAISENPNQPQHF.

CDR3 in amino acids: CASSFGTVSYEQYF. CDR3 nucleotide sequence: TGCGCCAGCAGCTTCGGGACAGTCTCCTACGAGCAGTACTTC. The chain has TRBV5-1 and TRBJ2-7, with 7 positions matching TRBD1. The CDR3 contains 14 residues. From germline, CDR1 is SGHRS and CDR2 YFSETQ. Trimming took 2 bases from V and 0 from J; bases not matched to a gene: 2.

The rearrangement links TRBV5-6 to TRBJ2-7; D is unresolved. CDR1 SGHDT and CDR2 YYEEEE come from the germline V gene. The CDR3 length is 13 residues. Deletions cut 2 bases from V and 0 bases from J, with 6 bases between. The CDR3 protein is CASSFQNSYEQYF. The CDR3 DNA reads as TGTGCCAGCAGCTTCCAGAACTCCTACGAGCAGTACTTC.

This clone has more than one count but fewer than ten. The chain uses TRBV7-2 and TRBJ1-2, with a weak D call TRBD1 (6 bases). The CDR3 extends over 16 amino acids. Germline loops: CDR1 SGHTA, CDR2 FQGNSA. V lost 4 bases, J lost 0 bases, and 15 bases lay in between. Written as DNA, the CDR3 is TGTGCCAGCAGCTCCGGGGTTGCAGGGGCTAACTATGGCTACACCTTC. Protein sequence: CASSSGVAGANYGYTF.

The rearrangement uses TRBV28 and TRBJ1-4; a possible D gene is TRBD1 (5 bases). V was cut by 8 bases and J by 0 bases, with 10 bases left in between. CDR1 is MDHEN, CDR2 SYDVKM, per germline. The CDR3 is made up of 14 amino acids. CDR3: CASCGAPTNEKLFF. The CDR3 DNA is TGTGCCAGCTGCGGGGCTCCAACTAATGAAAAACTGTTTTTT.

In its sample, this clone was seen once. Distinct nucleotide sequences in the sample also encode this CDR3. The genes are TRBV5-1 and TRBJ1-5, with D maybe TRBD1 (6 bases). The CDR3 sequence is 15 residues long. From germline, CDR1 is SGHRS and CDR2 YFSETQ. Deletions cut 0 bases from V and 6 bases from J, with 13 bases between. The CDR3 DNA reads TGCGCCAGCAGCTTGGACGGGGGCGGGGGTCAGCCCCAGCATTTT. Its protein product is CASSLDGGGGQPQHF.